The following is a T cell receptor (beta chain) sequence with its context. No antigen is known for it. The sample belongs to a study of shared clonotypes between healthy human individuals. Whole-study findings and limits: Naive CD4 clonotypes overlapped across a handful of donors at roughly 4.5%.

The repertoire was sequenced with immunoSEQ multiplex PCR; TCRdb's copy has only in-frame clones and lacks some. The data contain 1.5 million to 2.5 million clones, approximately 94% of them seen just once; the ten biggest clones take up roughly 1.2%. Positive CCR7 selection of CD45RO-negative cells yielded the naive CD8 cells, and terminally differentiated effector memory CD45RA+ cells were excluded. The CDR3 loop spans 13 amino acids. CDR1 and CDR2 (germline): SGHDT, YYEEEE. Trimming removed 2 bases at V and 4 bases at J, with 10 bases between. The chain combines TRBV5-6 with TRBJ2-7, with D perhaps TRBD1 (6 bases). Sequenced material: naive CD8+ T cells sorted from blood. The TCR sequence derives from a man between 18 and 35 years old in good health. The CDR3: CASSLQGWYEQYF. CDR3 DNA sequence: TGTGCCAGCAGCTTACAGGGTTGGTACGAGCAGTACTTC.